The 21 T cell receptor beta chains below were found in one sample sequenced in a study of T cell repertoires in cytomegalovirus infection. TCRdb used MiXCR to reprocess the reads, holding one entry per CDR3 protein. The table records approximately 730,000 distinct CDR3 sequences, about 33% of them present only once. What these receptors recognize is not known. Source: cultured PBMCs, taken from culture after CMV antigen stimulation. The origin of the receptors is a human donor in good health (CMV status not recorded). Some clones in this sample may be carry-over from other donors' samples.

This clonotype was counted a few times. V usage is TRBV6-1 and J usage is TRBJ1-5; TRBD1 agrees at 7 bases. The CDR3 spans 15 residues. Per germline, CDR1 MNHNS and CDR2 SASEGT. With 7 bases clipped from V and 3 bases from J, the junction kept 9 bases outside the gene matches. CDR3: CASTPGGTVNQPQHF. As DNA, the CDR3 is TGTGCCAGCACCCCAGGGGGAACAGTCAATCAGCCCCAGCATTTT.

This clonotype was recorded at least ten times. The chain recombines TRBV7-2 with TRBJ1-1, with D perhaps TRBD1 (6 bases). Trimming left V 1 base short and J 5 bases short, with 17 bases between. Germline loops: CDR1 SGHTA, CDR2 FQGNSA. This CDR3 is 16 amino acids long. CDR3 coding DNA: TGTGCCAGCAGCTTAGACCCTCGGGGGGCTCGTACTGAAGCTTTCTTT. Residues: CASSLDPRGARTEAFF.

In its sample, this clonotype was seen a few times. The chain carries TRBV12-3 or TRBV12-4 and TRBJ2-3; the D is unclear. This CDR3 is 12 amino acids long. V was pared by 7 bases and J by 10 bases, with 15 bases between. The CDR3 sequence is CASTESPVAQYF. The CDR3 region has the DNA TGTGCCAGCACCGAATCCCCAGTTGCGCAGTATTTT.

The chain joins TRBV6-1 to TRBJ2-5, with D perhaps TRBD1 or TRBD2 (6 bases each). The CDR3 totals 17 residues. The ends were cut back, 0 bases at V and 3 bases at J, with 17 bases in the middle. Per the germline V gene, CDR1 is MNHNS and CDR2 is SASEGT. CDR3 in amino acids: CASSEALHGGREETQYF. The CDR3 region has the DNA TGTGCCAGCAGTGAAGCGCTTCATGGGGGGCGGGAAGAGACCCAGTACTTC.

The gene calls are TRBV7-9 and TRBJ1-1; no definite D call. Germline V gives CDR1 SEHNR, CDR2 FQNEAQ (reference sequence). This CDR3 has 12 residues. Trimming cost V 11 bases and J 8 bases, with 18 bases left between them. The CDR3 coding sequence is TGTGCCGCCAATAACCCAGGACGGGAAGCTTTCTTT. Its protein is CAANNPGREAFF.

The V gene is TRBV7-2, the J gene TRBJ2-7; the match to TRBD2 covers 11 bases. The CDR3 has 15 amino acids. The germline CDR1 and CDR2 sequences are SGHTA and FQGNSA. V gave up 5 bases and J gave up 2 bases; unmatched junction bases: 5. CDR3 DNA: TGTGCCAGCAGCAAACTAGCGGGGGAAGCCTACGAGCAGTACTTC. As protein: CASSKLAGEAYEQYF.

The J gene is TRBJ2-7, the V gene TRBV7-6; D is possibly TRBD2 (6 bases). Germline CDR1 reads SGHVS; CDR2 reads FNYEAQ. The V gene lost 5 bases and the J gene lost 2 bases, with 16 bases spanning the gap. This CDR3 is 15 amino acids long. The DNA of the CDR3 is TGTGCCAGCAGCCCATGGGACTCTATCCCCTACGAGCAGTACTTC. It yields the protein CASSPWDSIPYEQYF. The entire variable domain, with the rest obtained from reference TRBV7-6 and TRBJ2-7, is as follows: GAGVSQSPRYKVTKRGQDVALRCDPISGHVSLYWYRQALGQGPEFLTYFNYEAQQDKSGLPNDRFSAERPEGSISTLTIQRTEQRDSAMYRCASSPWDSIPYEQYFGPGTRLTVT.

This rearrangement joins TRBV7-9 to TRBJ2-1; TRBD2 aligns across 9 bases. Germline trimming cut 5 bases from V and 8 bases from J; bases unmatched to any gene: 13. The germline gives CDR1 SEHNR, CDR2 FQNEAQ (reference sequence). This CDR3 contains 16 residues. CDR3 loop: CASSQGLAGPGDEQFF. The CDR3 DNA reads TGTGCCAGCAGCCAGGGCCTAGCGGGGCCAGGCGATGAGCAGTTCTTC.

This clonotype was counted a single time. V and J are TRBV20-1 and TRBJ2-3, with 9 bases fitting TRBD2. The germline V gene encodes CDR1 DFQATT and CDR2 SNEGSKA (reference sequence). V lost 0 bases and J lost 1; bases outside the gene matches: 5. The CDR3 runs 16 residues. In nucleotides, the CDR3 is TGCAGTGCTAGAGATTTAGCGGGAGTGGGCACAGATACGCAGTATTTT. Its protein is CSARDLAGVGTDTQYF.

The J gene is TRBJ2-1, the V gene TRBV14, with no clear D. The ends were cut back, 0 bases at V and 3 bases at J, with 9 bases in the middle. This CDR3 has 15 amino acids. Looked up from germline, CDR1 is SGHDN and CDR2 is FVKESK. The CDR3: CASSQDWAVYNEQFF. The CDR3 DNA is TGTGCCAGCAGCCAAGATTGGGCGGTCTACAATGAGCAGTTCTTC.

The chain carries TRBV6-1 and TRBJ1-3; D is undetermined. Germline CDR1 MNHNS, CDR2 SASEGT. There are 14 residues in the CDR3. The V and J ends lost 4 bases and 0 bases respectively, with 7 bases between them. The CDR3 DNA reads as TGTGCCAGCAGTGCAGTTTACTCTGGAAACACCATATATTTT. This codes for CASSAVYSGNTIYF.

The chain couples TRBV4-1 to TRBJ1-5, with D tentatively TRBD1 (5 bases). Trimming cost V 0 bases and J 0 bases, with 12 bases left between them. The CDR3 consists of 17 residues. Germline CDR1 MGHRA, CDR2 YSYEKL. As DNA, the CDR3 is TGCGCCAGCAGCCAAGATAGGGGATTTTATAGCAATCAGCCCCAGCATTTT. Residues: CASSQDRGFYSNQPQHF.

The CDR3 loop is CASSRRAQAEKLFF. CDR3 bases: TGCGCCAGCAGCAGACGTGCTCAGGCAGAAAAACTGTTTTTT. The chain has TRBV4-1 and TRBJ1-4; D is unresolved. V shed 5 bases and J shed 8 bases, with 15 bases lying between them. The CDR3 extends over 14 amino acids. Per the germline V gene, CDR1 is MGHRA and CDR2 is YSYEKL.

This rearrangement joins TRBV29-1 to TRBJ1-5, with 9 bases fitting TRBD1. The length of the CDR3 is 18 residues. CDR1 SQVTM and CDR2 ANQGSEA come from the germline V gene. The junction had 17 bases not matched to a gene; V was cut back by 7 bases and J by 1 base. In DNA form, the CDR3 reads TGCAGCGCCTCGCCTTCCGGGACAGGGCTTGAGAGCAATCAGCCCCAGCATTTT. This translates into CSASPSGTGLESNQPQHF.

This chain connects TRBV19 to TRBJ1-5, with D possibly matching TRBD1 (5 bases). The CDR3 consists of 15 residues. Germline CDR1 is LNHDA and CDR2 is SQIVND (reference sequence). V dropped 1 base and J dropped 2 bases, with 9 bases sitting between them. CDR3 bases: TGTGCCAGTAGTATAGCCGACAGACGCAATCAGCCCCAGCATTTT. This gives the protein CASSIADRRNQPQHF. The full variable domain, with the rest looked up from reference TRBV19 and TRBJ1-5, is DGGITQSPKYLFRKEGQNVTLSCEQNLNHDAMYWYRQDPGQGLRLIYYSQIVNDFQKGDIAEGYSVSREKKESFPLTVTSAQKNPTAFYLCASSIADRRNQPQHFGDGTRLSIL.

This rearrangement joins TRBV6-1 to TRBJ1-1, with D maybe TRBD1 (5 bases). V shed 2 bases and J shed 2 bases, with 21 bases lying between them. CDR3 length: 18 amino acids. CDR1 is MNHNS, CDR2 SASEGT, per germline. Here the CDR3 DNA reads TGTGCCAGCAGTGAAATCCCCCCGGGACTCCTATTTAACACTGAAGCTTTCTTT. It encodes CASSEIPPGLLFNTEAFF.

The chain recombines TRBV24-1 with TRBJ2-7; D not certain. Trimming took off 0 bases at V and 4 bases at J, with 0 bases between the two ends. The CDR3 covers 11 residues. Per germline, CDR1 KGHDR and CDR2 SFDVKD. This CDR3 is CATSDLYEQYF. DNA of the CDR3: TGTGCCACCAGTGATTTGTACGAGCAGTACTTC.

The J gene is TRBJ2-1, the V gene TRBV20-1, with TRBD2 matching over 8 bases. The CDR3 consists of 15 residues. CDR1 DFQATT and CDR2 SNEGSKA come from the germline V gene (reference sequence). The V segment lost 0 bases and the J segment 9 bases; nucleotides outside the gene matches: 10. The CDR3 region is CSARDPREGRGEQFF. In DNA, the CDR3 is TGCAGTGCTAGAGATCCCCGGGAGGGCCGGGGTGAGCAGTTCTTC.

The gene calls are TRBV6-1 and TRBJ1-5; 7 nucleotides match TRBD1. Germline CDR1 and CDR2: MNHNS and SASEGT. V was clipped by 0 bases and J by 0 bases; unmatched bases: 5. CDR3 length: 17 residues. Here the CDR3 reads CASSEAGTVYSNQPQHF. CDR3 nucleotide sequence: TGTGCCAGCAGTGAAGCAGGGACAGTATATAGCAATCAGCCCCAGCATTTT.

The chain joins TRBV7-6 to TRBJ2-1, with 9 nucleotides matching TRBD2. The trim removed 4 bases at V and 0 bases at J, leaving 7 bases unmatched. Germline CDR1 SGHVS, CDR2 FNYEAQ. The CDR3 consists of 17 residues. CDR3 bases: TGTGCCAGCAGCTCCCCTCATAGCGGGAGCTCCTACAATGAGCAGTTCTTC. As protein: CASSSPHSGSSYNEQFF.

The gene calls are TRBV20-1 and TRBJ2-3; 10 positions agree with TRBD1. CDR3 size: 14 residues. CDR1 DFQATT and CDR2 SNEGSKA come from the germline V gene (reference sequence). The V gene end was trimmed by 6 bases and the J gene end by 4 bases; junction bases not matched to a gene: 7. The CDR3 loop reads CSALLGTGADTQYF. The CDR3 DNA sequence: TGCAGTGCCCTCCTGGGGACAGGGGCAGATACGCAGTATTTT.